This TCR beta chain stems from a study of shared clonotypes between healthy human individuals. Study context: CD8 memory received one plate per donor, CD8 naive two, CD4 memory three and CD4 naive three.

Germline V gene lookup returns CDR1 SGHAT and CDR2 FQNNGV. Trimming pared 3 bases from V and 0 bases from J, leaving 9 bases between. This CDR3 contains 14 residues. This table comes from immunoSEQ multiplex PCR, and its TCRdb copy is limited to in-frame clones, with some not included. The sample lists roughly 2,000,000 clones, 85% to 95% occurring once. Naivety among CD8 cells was defined by CD45RO negativity and positive CCR7 selection, thereby excluding terminally differentiated effector memory CD45RA+ cells. This chain joins TRBV11-2 and TRBJ2-7, with D possibly being TRBD2 (6 bases). The sequenced sample consisted of naive CD8+ T cells from PBMCs. The clonotype comes from a man aged 18-30 years in good health. Some clones in this sample may be carry-over from other donors' samples. The CDR3: CASSFSGLSYEQYF. CDR3 nucleotides: TGTGCCAGCAGCTTCAGCGGGCTCTCCTACGAGCAGTACTTC.